A single sample is the source of the 18 T cell receptor beta chains below, sequenced in a study of control samples from healthy donors and cancer patients. Assay: immunoSEQ multiplex PCR; the TCRdb copy retains only in-frame clones and omits some. The sample lists 90,000 to 140,000 clones, roughly 80% seen once, with 13% in the top ten. The sample taken for sequencing was blood. Receptors were obtained from a woman in her forties or fifties in good health.

J is TRBJ1-1 and V is TRBV7-8, with D uncertain. V was trimmed by 3 bases and J by 4 bases, leaving 9 bases between them. Per the germline V gene, CDR1 is SGHVS and CDR2 is FQNEAQ. The CDR3 consists of 13 residues. The CDR3 sequence is CASSFGEITEAFF. CDR3 coding DNA: TGTGCCAGCAGCTTTGGGGAGATCACTGAAGCTTTCTTT.

This chain joins TRBV11-2 and TRBJ2-7; 10 bases line up with TRBD1. The junction had 11 bases not matched to a gene; V was cut back by 2 bases and J by 4 bases. The CDR3 has 17 residues. Germline-derived CDR1 and CDR2 are SGHAT and FQNNGV. CDR3 in DNA: TGTGCCAGCAGCTTAAACCCGACAGGGGGCTTTGCGTACGAGCAGTACTTC. Translated, it gives CASSLNPTGGFAYEQYF.

This clone was seen once. The chain is built from TRBV2 and TRBJ1-2, with 7 bases lining up with TRBD1. The CDR3 extends over 13 amino acids. The V and J ends lost 7 bases and 5 bases, in that order; junction bases with no gene match: 7. Germline loops: CDR1 SNHLY, CDR2 FYNNEI. Here the CDR3 DNA reads TGTGCCAGCAAGTTGGGACAGATTTATGGCTACACCTTC. It is translated as CASKLGQIYGYTF.

The chain links TRBV9 to TRBJ2-5, with 10 bases that match TRBD2. V gave up 0 bases and J gave up 5 bases; unmatched junction bases: 7. The CDR3 sequence is 16 residues long. The germline CDR1 and CDR2 sequences are SGDLS and YYNGEE. The CDR3 DNA is TGTGCCAGCAGCGTAGCAGCGGGAGGGCAGGACGAGACCCAGTACTTC. Encoded protein: CASSVAAGGQDETQYF.

This clone has more than one count but fewer than ten. J is TRBJ2-1 and V is TRBV9; D unclear. Germline CDR1 is SGDLS and CDR2 is YYNGEE. Trimming removed 0 bases from V and 6 bases from J, with 7 bases in between. The CDR3 is 13 amino acids. In nucleotides, the CDR3 is TGTGCCAGCAGCGTAGACTTGAGCAATGAGCAGTTCTTC. Its translation is CASSVDLSNEQFF.

The J gene is TRBJ2-5, the V gene TRBV7-2; D is possibly TRBD2 (5 bases). Per the germline V gene, CDR1 is SGHTA and CDR2 is FQGNSA. The ends were cut back, 2 bases at V and 5 bases at J, with 6 bases in the middle. The CDR3 runs 12 residues. Written as DNA, the CDR3 is TGTGCCAGCAGCTTAACTAGGGAGACCCAGTACTTC. This codes for CASSLTRETQYF. The full variable domain, completed using reference TRBV7-2 and TRBJ2-5, is GAGVSQSPSNKVTEKGKDVELRCDPISGHTALYWYRQSLGQGLEFLIYFQGNSAPDKSGLPSDRFSAERTGGSVSTLTIQRTQQEDSAVYLCASSLTRETQYFGPGTRLLVL.

The V call is TRBV6-5, the J call TRBJ1-1, with D perhaps matching TRBD1 (6 bases). The germline V and J ends were trimmed by 6 bases and 3 bases, with 14 bases remaining between them. The CDR3 consists of 14 residues. Germline CDR1 is MNHEY and CDR2 is SVGAGI. The CDR3 DNA follows: TGTGCCAGCAGGCGCGGGGGCCCGGACACTGAAGCTTTCTTT. The encoded protein is CASRRGGPDTEAFF.

This sequence joins TRBV6-4 and TRBJ2-7; D is ambiguous. Trimming shortened V by 6 bases and J by 9 bases, and 12 bases separated the two germline ends. This CDR3 region has 11 residues. Per germline, CDR1 MRHNA and CDR2 SNTAGT. CDR3 region: CASRVRHMQYF. DNA of the CDR3: TGTGCCAGCAGGGTACGGCATATGCAGTACTTC.

The chain recombines TRBV7-6 with TRBJ2-5, with D possibly being TRBD1 or TRBD2 (6 bases each). V was clipped by 7 bases and J by 2 bases, with 20 bases between them. Germline assignment: CDR1 SGHVS and CDR2 FNYEAQ. The CDR3 consists of 16 residues. The CDR3 loop is CASTPGGVGRQETQYF. CDR3 DNA sequence: TGTGCCAGCACGCCCGGGGGCGTGGGTCGTCAAGAGACCCAGTACTTC.

The gene calls are TRBV19 and TRBJ2-7; the D gene is possibly TRBD2 (5 bases). Germline CDR1 and CDR2: LNHDA and SQIVND (reference sequence). The CDR3 covers 13 residues. Trimming left V 4 bases short and J 2 bases short, with 9 bases between. CDR3 nucleotides: TGTGCCAGTAGTAGGACTCCAGCCTACGAGCAGTACTTC. This codes for CASSRTPAYEQYF.

The CDR3 region has the DNA TGTGCCACCAGTGATTTAGAGACAGGGGGCACAGATACGCAGTATTTT. Translated: CATSDLETGGTDTQYF. The chain employs TRBV24-1 and TRBJ2-3; 8 bases map to TRBD1. The V segment lost 1 base and the J segment 1 base; nucleotides outside the gene matches: 3. Germline lookup yields CDR1 KGHDR and CDR2 SFDVKD. The CDR3 is 16 residues long.

The V gene is TRBV29-1, the J gene TRBJ2-2; 12 nucleotides line up with TRBD2. Germline lookup yields CDR1 SQVTM and CDR2 ANQGSEA. This CDR3 comprises 14 residues. V lost 5 bases, J lost 7 bases, and 5 bases stayed unmatched. For the CDR3, the DNA is TGCAGCGTTCCTAGCGGGAGGGCCGTCGGGGAGCTGTTTTTT. It translates to CSVPSGRAVGELFF.

This chain connects TRBV30 to TRBJ2-1; 7 bases fit TRBD2. The CDR3 covers 15 residues. V lost 1 base, J lost 2 bases, and 5 bases stayed unmatched. CDR1 and CDR2 (germline): GTSNPN, SVGIG (reference sequence). The DNA of the CDR3 is TGTGCCTGGAGTGAGGCGGGAGCCACCTACAATGAGCAGTTCTTC. Its translation is CAWSEAGATYNEQFF.

This chain joins TRBV9 and TRBJ1-2; 9 bases agree with TRBD1. The CDR3 consists of 15 residues. Germline CDR1 and CDR2: SGDLS and YYNGEE. V gave up 4 bases and J gave up 2 bases; unmatched junction bases: 6. The CDR3 DNA is TGTGCCAGCAGCTCCGGGACAGGGCCAAACTATGGCTACACCTTC. Translated, it gives CASSSGTGPNYGYTF.

The chain is built from TRBV3-1 (or the pseudogene TRBV3-2) and TRBJ2-3, with TRBD2 matching over 9 bases. The CDR3 has 17 amino acids. Germline-derived CDR1 and CDR2 are LGHDT and YNNKEL (reference sequence). The ends lost 1 base at V and 4 bases at J; junction bases unmatched: 9. CDR3 nucleotide sequence: TGTGCCAGCAGCCAAGTACCAGGACTAGCGCCCGCAGATACGCAGTATTTT. Translating gives CASSQVPGLAPADTQYF.

The chain is built from TRBV5-6 and TRBJ1-2; D is ambiguous. CDR3 length: 12 amino acids. Trimming pared 1 base from V and 8 bases from J, leaving 9 bases between. Germline lookup yields CDR1 SGHDT and CDR2 YYEEEE. CDR3 in DNA: TGTGCCAGCAGCTTGTATACGGGGGGCTACACCTTC. It encodes CASSLYTGGYTF. The whole variable domain, filled in from reference TRBV5-6 and TRBJ1-2, reads DAGVTQSPTHLIKTRGQQVTLRCSPKSGHDTVSWYQQALGQGPQFIFQYYEEEERQRGNFPDRFSGHQFPNYSSELNVNALLLGDSALYLCASSLYTGGYTFGSGTRLTVV.

The chain is built from TRBV7-2 and TRBJ1-4; a weak D match, TRBD1 (5 bases). The CDR3 sequence is 13 residues long. Germline V lookup: CDR1 SGHTA, CDR2 FQGNSA. The germline V and J ends were trimmed by 4 bases and 10 bases, with 13 bases remaining between them. CDR3 sequence: CASSYTRDGKLFF. CDR3 bases: TGTGCCAGCAGCTACACCCGGGACGGAAAACTGTTTTTT.

This clone has a single count. The chain joins TRBV28 to TRBJ1-2; a possible D gene is TRBD1 (6 bases). Per germline, CDR1 MDHEN and CDR2 SYDVKM. The CDR3 extends over 14 amino acids. Trimming left V 6 bases short and J 2 bases short, with 13 bases between. CDR3 in amino acids: CASSRGTSNYGYTF. CDR3 DNA sequence: TGTGCCAGCAGCCGCGGGACATCCAACTATGGCTACACCTTC.